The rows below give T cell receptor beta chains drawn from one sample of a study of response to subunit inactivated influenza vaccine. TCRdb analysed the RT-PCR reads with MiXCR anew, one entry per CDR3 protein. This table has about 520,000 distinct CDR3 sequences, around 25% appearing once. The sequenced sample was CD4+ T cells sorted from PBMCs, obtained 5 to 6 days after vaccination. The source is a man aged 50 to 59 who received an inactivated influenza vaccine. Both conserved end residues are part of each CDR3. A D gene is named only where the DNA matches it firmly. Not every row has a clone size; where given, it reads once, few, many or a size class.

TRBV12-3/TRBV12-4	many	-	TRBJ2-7	CASSRTDSYEQYF	TGTGCCAGCAGCCGGACAGACTCCTACGAGCAGTACTTC
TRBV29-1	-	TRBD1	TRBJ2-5	CSVGGTGQETQYF	TGCAGCGTTGGCGGGACAGGGCAAGAGACCCAGTACTTC
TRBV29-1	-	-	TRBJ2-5	CSIGTPQETQYF	TGCAGCATCGGGACGCCCCAAGAGACCCAGTACTTC
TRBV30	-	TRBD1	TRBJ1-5	CAWSVRPWQGVNQPQHF	TGTGCCTGGAGTGTACGCCCGTGGCAGGGGGTTAATCAGCCCCAGCATTTT
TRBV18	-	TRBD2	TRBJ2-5	CASSPTSGAQETQYF	TGTGCCAGCTCACCAACTAGCGGGGCCCAAGAGACCCAGTACTTC
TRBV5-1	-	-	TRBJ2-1	CASSFQGHSYNEQFF	TGCGCCAGCAGCTTCCAGGGCCACTCCTACAATGAGCAGTTCTTC
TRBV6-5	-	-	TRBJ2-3	CASNYGTAFYF	TGTGCCAGCAATTACGGGACTGCCTTCTATTTT
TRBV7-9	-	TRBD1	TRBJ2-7	CASSSSGTGVSEQYF	TGTGCCAGCAGCTCGTCCGGGACAGGGGTGTCCGAGCAGTACTTC
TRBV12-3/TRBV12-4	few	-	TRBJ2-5	CASSFGTRLQETQYF	TGTGCCAGCAGTTTCGGGACAAGACTCCAAGAGACCCAGTACTTC
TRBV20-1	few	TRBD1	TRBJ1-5	CSARDRGQEGQPQHF	TGCAGTGCTAGAGATCGGGGACAGGAAGGCCAGCCCCAGCATTTT
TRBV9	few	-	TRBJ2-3	CASSPDPQVGDTQYF	TGTGCCAGCAGCCCGGACCCACAGGTAGGGGATACGCAGTATTTT
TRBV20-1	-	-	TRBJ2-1	CSARVRAVPPEQFF	TGCAGTGCTAGAGTAAGAGCGGTCCCCCCTGAGCAGTTCTTC
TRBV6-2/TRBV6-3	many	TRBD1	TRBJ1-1	CASRQRGTGWSEAFF	TGTGCCAGCAGGCAGCGTGGGACAGGGTGGTCTGAAGCTTTCTTT
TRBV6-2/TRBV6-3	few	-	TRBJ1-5	CASSYSSSNQPQHF	TGTGCCAGCAGTTACTCGAGTAGCAATCAGCCCCAGCATTTT
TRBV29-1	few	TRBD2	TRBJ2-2	CSATSTNTGELFF	TGCAGCGCGACTAGCACGAACACCGGGGAGCTGTTTTTT
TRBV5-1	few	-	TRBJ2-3	CASSEVISTDTQYF	TGCGCCAGCAGCGAGGTGATTAGCACAGATACGCAGTATTTT
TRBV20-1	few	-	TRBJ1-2	CSARDETENYGYTF	TGCAGTGCTCGGGATGAGACAGAAAACTATGGCTACACCTTC